Listed here are 5 T cell receptor beta chains from one sample, sequenced in a study of T cells expressing NK-cell markers (TCRdb year 2020). Library method: 5' RACE. This sample was sequenced with an Illumina HiSeq 2000. Following TCRdb reprocessing, every CDR3 protein sequence forms one entry, and DNA is not provided. In this sample's table one finds approximately 550,000 distinct CDR3 sequences. The ten largest clones take up about 3.6% of the sample. Input material: blood T cells: a sorted CD56 or NKG2C T cell subset, CD4+ or CD8+ T cells, or bulk PBMC T cells (not recorded which). Receptors were obtained from a man aged 18 to 30 in good health. Donor details come from another sample of the same person, matched by shared clones.

The genes are TRBV27 and TRBJ2-5; with no DNA, the TCRdb D assignment of TRBD1 cannot be verified. The germline CDR1 and CDR2 sequences are MNHEY and SMNVEV (reference sequence). The CDR3 is 15 residues long. CDR3 region: CASSLNQGGVETQYF.

This chain uses TRBV21-1 with TRBJ2-5; TCRdb picks TRBD2, but there is no DNA to check that call. TRBV21-1 is reported as a pseudogene. The CDR3 is 18 amino acids. This CDR3 reads CASSKEYRESGVVGTQYF.

V and J are TRBV7-9 and TRBJ2-3; TCRdb's D call, TRBD2, is unchecked because there is no DNA. Per germline, CDR1 SEHNR and CDR2 FQNEAQ (reference sequence). This CDR3 has 15 amino acids. The CDR3 is CASSLVVAGADTQYF.

The chain couples TRBV7-2 to TRBJ2-3; TCRdb proposes TRBD2, but this gene call is untestable without DNA. CDR3 length equals 16 residues. Germline V gene sequence: CDR1 SGHTA, CDR2 FQGNSA. The CDR3 is CASSLGVREDADTQYF.

The chain links TRBV11-2 to TRBJ2-5; the TCRdb call, TRBD1, lacks DNA for checking. The CDR3 runs 15 residues. Germline values: CDR1 SGHAT, CDR2 FQNNGV. The CDR3 loop reads CASSPEGQGLETQYF.